This T cell receptor beta chain originates from a study of regulatory T cells in long-lasting Graves disease. As for the study in general: For a period under 3 months, newly diagnosed Graves' patients had taken antithyroid drugs.

Many counts were recorded for this clonotype. Its target is not known. Relying on iRepertoire HTBI primers and Arm-PCR of CDR3 regions, the team built TCR beta libraries. MiXCR, run by TCRdb on the multiplex PCR reads, gives a single entry per CDR3 protein. The sample has about 370,000 distinct CDR3 sequences; 15% to 18% are singletons. Study-wide results and caveats: Favored usage of TRBV28, TRBJ1-2 and TRBJ2-5 was recorded in persistent disease. Accuracy was perhaps lowered by the small sample size.

Looked up from germline, CDR1 is LNHNV and CDR2 is YYDKDF (reference sequence). The CDR3 totals 14 residues. Trimming cost V 0 bases and J 5 bases, with 8 bases left between them. Time point meaning: newly diagnosed GD, antithyroid drugs for less than 3 months. RNA from PBMCs was the source of the TCR library. Graves' disease diagnosis relied on American Thyroid Association guidelines. This sequence was found in a female donor with Graves disease. Here the sequenced sample was peripheral blood mononuclear cells (PBMCs), taken at new diagnosis, from a patient treated with antithyroid drugs. This rearrangement joins TRBV15 to TRBJ2-1; D is ambiguous. The CDR3 region is CATSRDHRDNEQFF. DNA for the CDR3: TGTGCCACCAGCAGAGATCATCGGGACAATGAGCAGTTCTTC.